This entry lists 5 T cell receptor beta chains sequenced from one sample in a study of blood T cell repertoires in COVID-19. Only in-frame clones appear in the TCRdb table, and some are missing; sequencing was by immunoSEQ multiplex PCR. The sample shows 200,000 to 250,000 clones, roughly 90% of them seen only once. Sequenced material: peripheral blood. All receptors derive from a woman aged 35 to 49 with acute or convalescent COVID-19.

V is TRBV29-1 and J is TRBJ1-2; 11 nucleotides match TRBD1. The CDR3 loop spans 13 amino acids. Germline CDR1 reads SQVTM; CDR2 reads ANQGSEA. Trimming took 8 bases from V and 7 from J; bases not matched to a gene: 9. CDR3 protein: CSTSPGTGGGYTF. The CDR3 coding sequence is TGCAGCACCTCCCCGGGGACAGGGGGTGGCTACACCTTC.

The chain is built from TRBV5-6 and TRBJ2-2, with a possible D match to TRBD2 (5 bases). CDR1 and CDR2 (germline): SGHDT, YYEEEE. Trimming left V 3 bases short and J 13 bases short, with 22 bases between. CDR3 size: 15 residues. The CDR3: CASSSLDRSLGGLFF. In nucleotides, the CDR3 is TGTGCCAGCAGCTCCCTGGACCGATCCCTCGGAGGGCTGTTTTTT.

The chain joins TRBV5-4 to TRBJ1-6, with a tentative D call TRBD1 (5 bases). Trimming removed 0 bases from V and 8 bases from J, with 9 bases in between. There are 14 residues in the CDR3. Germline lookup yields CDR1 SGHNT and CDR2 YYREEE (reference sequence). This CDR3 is CASSLEGDYSPLHF. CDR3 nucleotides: TGTGCCAGCAGCTTGGAAGGGGATTATTCACCCCTCCACTTT.

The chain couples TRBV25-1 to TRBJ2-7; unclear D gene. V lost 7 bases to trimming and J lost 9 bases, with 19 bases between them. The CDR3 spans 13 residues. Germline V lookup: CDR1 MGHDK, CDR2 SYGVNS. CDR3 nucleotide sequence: TGTGCCAGCAATCCGGTGGAAGGAGATGGGCAGTACGTC. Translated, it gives CASNPVEGDGQYV.

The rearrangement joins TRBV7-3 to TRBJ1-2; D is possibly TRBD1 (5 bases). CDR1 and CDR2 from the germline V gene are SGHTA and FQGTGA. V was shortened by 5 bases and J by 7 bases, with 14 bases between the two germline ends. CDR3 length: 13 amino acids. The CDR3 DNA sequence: TGTGCCAGCAGCCGTGACACCCAGGGTGGCTACACCTTC. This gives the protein CASSRDTQGGYTF.